Below, one TCR beta chain is given with its context. Antigen specificity is unknown. This record belongs to a study of Ad26.COV2.S vaccination and SARS-CoV-2 variants. Points from the study as a whole: Comparability of non-spike TCR breadth was observed across vaccine and placebo recipients. Placebo recipients had lower spike-specific TCR breadth than vaccine recipients.

V lost 0 bases to trimming and J lost 0 bases, with 15 bases between them. CDR3 length: 17 residues. CDR1 and CDR2 (germline): SGDLS, YYNGEE. TCRdb's table, derived via immunoSEQ multiplex PCR, lists solely in-frame clones and lacks some. The sample contains roughly 300,000 clones, less than 90% of which appear only once. Described treatment: about 20 received Ad26.COV2.S at low or high dose, single or two shots; 5 received placebo; per-sample allocation not given. The samples date from day 63 after the first vaccine or placebo injection. This specimen was peripheral blood, taken in a trial of Ad26.COV2.S vaccine versus placebo. The sequence was obtained from a person between 18 and 60 years old who received the Ad26.COV2.S COVID-19 vaccine or a placebo. The chain recombines TRBV9 with TRBJ1-1; tentative D call: TRBD1 (5 bases). The CDR3: CASSVARGGGLNTEAFF. CDR3 sequence (DNA): TGTGCCAGCAGCGTAGCTCGCGGGGGTGGGTTGAACACTGAAGCTTTCTTT.